Following are 31 T cell receptor beta chains from one sample sequenced in a study of cytomegalovirus exposure and HLA in healthy donors. Primers: 60 Vbeta forward and 13 Jbeta reverse. The assay was immunoSEQ multiplex PCR, and TCRdb's table has in-frame clones only and misses some. The table has 200,000 to 300,000 clones, roughly 82% seen once. Sequencing was done on a sample of PBMCs. These receptor sequences come from a woman aged 40 to 50 in good health and CMV-seropositive.

The chain combines TRBV7-9 with TRBJ1-2; D remains ambiguous. The CDR3 extends over 15 amino acids. With 1 base removed from V and 3 bases from J, the gap between germline ends came to 12 bases. Germline V gene lookup returns CDR1 SEHNR and CDR2 FQNEAQ (reference sequence). Here the CDR3 reads CASSLGVDGYYGYTF. The CDR3 region has the DNA TGTGCCAGCAGCTTAGGAGTAGACGGGTACTATGGCTACACCTTC.

The chain employs TRBV5-1 and TRBJ2-1; 14 positions agree with TRBD2. After removal of 4 bases from V and 3 bases from J, the junction contained 6 bases not matched to a gene. CDR3 length: 17 residues. In germline, CDR1 is SGHRS, CDR2 YFSETQ. This chain's CDR3 is CASSGGLAGGSYNEQFF. DNA for the CDR3: TGCGCCAGCAGCGGCGGACTAGCGGGAGGAAGCTACAATGAGCAGTTCTTC. The full variable domain, rest sourced from reference TRBV5-1 and TRBJ2-1, is KAGVTQTPRYLIKTRGQQVTLSCSPISGHRSVSWYQQTPGQGLQFLFEYFSETQRNKGNFPGRFSGRQFSNSRSEMNVSTLELGDSALYLCASSGGLAGGSYNEQFFGPGTRLTVL.

The gene calls are TRBV4-2 and TRBJ2-3; 8 bases are a match to TRBD2. From germline, CDR1 is LGHNA and CDR2 YNFKEQ. This CDR3 region has 17 residues. J was trimmed by 9 bases and V by 0 bases; bases with no gene match: 14. The CDR3 protein is CASSQDVAGTSGGTQYF. DNA of the CDR3: TGTGCCAGCAGCCAAGATGTAGCGGGGACCTCGGGGGGGACGCAGTATTTT.

In this sample, this clone turned up once. This chain connects TRBV29-1 to TRBJ2-3; 7 nucleotides match TRBD1. In germline, CDR1 is SQVTM, CDR2 ANQGSEA. The CDR3 covers 13 residues. V dropped 7 bases and J dropped 6; count of bases not matched to a gene: 10. The CDR3 is CSGGQGQTDTQYF. CDR3 DNA: TGCAGCGGGGGTCAGGGACAGACTGATACGCAGTATTTT.

The CDR3 DNA sequence: TGTGCCACCAGCAGAGCGTTAGGACAGGGGAACACTGAAGCTTTCTTT. It yields the protein CATSRALGQGNTEAFF. The chain links TRBV15 to TRBJ1-1; TRBD1 matches 8 bases. There are 16 residues in the CDR3. The V and J ends lost 1 base and 1 base, in that order; junction bases with no gene match: 5. CDR1 LNHNV and CDR2 YYDKDF come from the germline V gene (reference sequence).

The V call is TRBV19, the J call TRBJ1-2; a weak D match, TRBD1 (5 bases). Germline V CDR1 and CDR2: LNHDA, SQIVND (reference sequence). This CDR3 has 16 residues. The V and J ends lost 0 bases and 1 base respectively, with 12 bases between them. DNA for the CDR3: TGTGCCAGTAGTATAGATCTTAGGCAGGGTAACTATGGCTACACCTTC. Translation: CASSIDLRQGNYGYTF.

This sequence joins TRBV7-2 and TRBJ1-4; 8 bases align to TRBD1. The germline CDR1 and CDR2 sequences are SGHTA and FQGNSA. Losses at the gene ends were 5 bases for V and 10 bases for J; bases not matched to a gene: 9. The CDR3 is 14 amino acids. In nucleotides, the CDR3 is TGTGCCAGCAGCCCGGGACAGGTCAGGGGAAAACTGTTTTTT. Translated: CASSPGQVRGKLFF.

The rearrangement links TRBV12-5 to TRBJ1-3; possibly TRBD1 for D (5 bases). V was pared by 4 bases and J by 4 bases, with 11 bases between. The CDR3 runs to 14 residues. CDR1 and CDR2 from the germline V gene are LGHNT and FRNRAP. CDR3 sequence: CASGSQGYGNTIYF. The CDR3, as DNA: TGTGCTAGTGGTTCGCAGGGTTACGGAAACACCATATATTTT.

This chain joins TRBV4-3 and TRBJ1-2; D is possibly TRBD1 (5 bases). CDR3 length: 14 amino acids. Looked up from germline, CDR1 is LGHNA and CDR2 is YSLEER. Trimming cost V 5 bases and J 0 bases, with 10 bases left between them. The CDR3 region is CASSCTGPNYGYTF. In DNA form, the CDR3 reads TGCGCCAGCAGCTGTACAGGACCTAACTATGGCTACACCTTC.

This chain links TRBV30 with TRBJ1-5, with 9 bases lining up with TRBD1. The CDR3 has 14 amino acids. Germline V lookup: CDR1 GTSNPN, CDR2 SVGIG (reference sequence). Trimming took 3 bases from V and 1 from J; bases not matched to a gene: 1. The CDR3 sequence: CAWRQGASNQPQHF. The CDR3 region has the DNA TGTGCCTGGAGACAGGGGGCGAGCAATCAGCCCCAGCATTTT. Full variable domain (remainder filled in from reference TRBV30 and TRBJ1-5): SQTIHQWPATLVQPVGSPLSLECTVEGTSNPNLYWYRQAAGRGLQLLFYSVGIGQISSEVPQNLSASRPQDRQFILSSKKLLLSDSGFYLCAWRQGASNQPQHFGDGTRLSIL.

The chain has TRBV6-6 and TRBJ1-3; 9 bases align to TRBD1. Germline trimming cut 2 bases from V and 9 bases from J; bases unmatched to any gene: 5. This CDR3 is built from 14 residues. CDR1 MNHNY and CDR2 SVGAGI come from the germline V gene (reference sequence). In DNA form, the CDR3 reads TGTGCCAGCAGTTACGGGGACAGGGAGGCCACCATATATTTT. It is translated as CASSYGDREATIYF.

The J gene is TRBJ1-1, the V gene TRBV7-2, with TRBD1 as a possible D gene (5 bases). The germline V gene has CDR1 SGHTA and CDR2 FQGNSA. Deletions cut 5 bases from V and 1 base from J, with 8 bases between. This CDR3 has 13 residues. This CDR3 reads CASSPGQNTEAFF. CDR3 coding DNA: TGTGCCAGCAGCCCCGGACAGAACACTGAAGCTTTCTTT. Combining the CDR3 with reference TRBV7-2 and TRBJ1-1 gives the whole variable domain GAGVSQSPSNKVTEKGKDVELRCDPISGHTALYWYRQSLGQGLEFLIYFQGNSAPDKSGLPSDRFSAERTGGSVSTLTIQRTQQEDSAVYLCASSPGQNTEAFFGQGTRLTVV.

The chain recombines TRBV28 with TRBJ2-2; a possible D gene is TRBD1 (5 bases). The germline V gene encodes CDR1 MDHEN and CDR2 SYDVKM. Trimming stripped 2 bases from V and 4 bases from J, with 14 bases between. The CDR3 contains 16 residues. The DNA for the CDR3 is TGTGCCAGCAGTTTAAGGCAGGGCTCTGGCACCGGGGAGCTGTTTTTT. This gives the protein CASSLRQGSGTGELFF.

The chain has TRBV6-1 and TRBJ2-2, with D perhaps matching TRBD1 (5 bases). The CDR3 consists of 15 residues. Trimming pared 1 base from V and 8 bases from J, leaving 14 bases between. Germline V gene lookup returns CDR1 MNHNS and CDR2 SASEGT. The CDR3 protein is CASSEGRGGRGELFF. CDR3 sequence (DNA): TGTGCCAGCAGTGAAGGAAGGGGTGGTAGGGGGGAGCTGTTTTTT.

This clone has only one observation. This chain joins TRBV7-2 and TRBJ2-1; 11 nucleotides match TRBD2. The V segment lost 5 bases and the J segment 4 bases; nucleotides outside the gene matches: 7. Germline loops: CDR1 SGHTA, CDR2 FQGNSA. The CDR3 covers 16 residues. The CDR3 region has the DNA TGTGCCAGCAGCCTCGCGACTAGCGGGATTTACAATGAGCAGTTCTTC. This sequence encodes CASSLATSGIYNEQFF.

The chain employs TRBV6-1 and TRBJ1-1; 7 bases align to TRBD1. Per the germline V gene, CDR1 is MNHNS and CDR2 is SASEGT. The ends lost 4 bases at V and 2 bases at J; junction bases unmatched: 4. The CDR3 consists of 14 residues. CDR3: CASSVRQGNTEAFF. The CDR3 DNA sequence: TGTGCCAGCAGTGTGAGACAGGGTAACACTGAAGCTTTCTTT.

The rearrangement links TRBV11-2 to TRBJ2-7; 7 positions match TRBD2. CDR1 and CDR2 from the germline V gene are SGHAT and FQNNGV. This CDR3 contains 17 residues. V dropped 4 bases and J dropped 0; count of bases not matched to a gene: 12. CDR3 amino acids: CASSSGVLAAFSYEQYF. DNA of the CDR3: TGTGCCAGCAGCTCAGGAGTGCTAGCGGCGTTCTCCTACGAGCAGTACTTC.

The CDR3 DNA is TGCGCCAGCAGCTTGATCTCCCCCGGGGGGAATGAGCAGTTCTTC. It translates to CASSLISPGGNEQFF. The chain carries TRBV5-1 and TRBJ2-1, with 7 bases aligning to TRBD2. Germline-derived CDR1 and CDR2 are SGHRS and YFSETQ. The CDR3 runs to 15 residues. V gave up 1 base and J gave up 7 bases; unmatched junction bases: 8.

The chain carries TRBV7-9 and TRBJ2-1; 11 bases agree with TRBD2. The germline gives CDR1 SEHNR, CDR2 FQNEAQ (reference sequence). The CDR3 has 17 residues. Trimming at V came to 3 bases and at J to 8 bases, leaving 12 bases not matched to a gene. The CDR3 region has the DNA TGTGCCAGCAGCTTTCTGCCCACCACTAGCGGGAGCCATGAGCAGTTCTTC. Amino acids: CASSFLPTTSGSHEQFF.

This clone was recorded only once. One end of the junction does not line up with germline, which may come from a read error. The V call is TRBV2, the J call TRBJ2-3; D possibly corresponds to TRBD1 (5 bases). In germline, CDR1 is SNHLY, CDR2 FYNNEI. The CDR3 has 14 residues. The CDR3 reads CARQTASSILTQDF. The CDR3 DNA sequence: TGTGCCAGACAGACAGCGAGCAGTATTTTGACCCAGGATTTT.

This clone has only one observation. The chain combines TRBV30 with TRBJ1-2, with D perhaps matching TRBD1 (5 bases). Germline V lookup: CDR1 GTSNPN, CDR2 SVGIG (reference sequence). CDR3 length: 13 residues. Trimming cost V 4 bases and J 2 bases, with 11 bases left between them. CDR3 bases: TGTGCCTGGACGGGACTCGCAAACTATGGCTACACCTTC. This encodes CAWTGLANYGYTF.

This clone has just a few counts. This chain uses TRBV9 with TRBJ2-7; 8 bases map to TRBD2. CDR3 size: 13 residues. CDR1 and CDR2 (germline): SGDLS, YYNGEE. V lost 3 bases and J lost 4; bases outside the gene matches: 3. For the CDR3, the DNA is TGTGCCAGCAGCGCGAGCGGGAGATACGAGCAGTACTTC. This gives the protein CASSASGRYEQYF.

This rearrangement joins TRBV18 to TRBJ1-2; perhaps TRBD1 as D (6 bases). This CDR3 comprises 14 residues. Germline CDR1 is KGHSH and CDR2 is LQKENI. V was pared by 3 bases and J by 3 bases, with 11 bases between. In nucleotides, the CDR3 is TGTGCCAGCTCACCGTTGACAGGTGACTATGGCTACACCTTC. Amino acids: CASSPLTGDYGYTF.

V gene TRBV6-4 combines with J gene TRBJ1-2; 9 bases line up with TRBD1. The CDR3 totals 14 residues. V trimming: 3 bases; J trimming: 8 bases; junction bases outside the gene matches: 7. CDR1 and CDR2 (germline): MRHNA, SNTAGT. The CDR3 DNA is TGTGCCAGCAGTGAGCGGACAGGGGCTGGAGGCTACACCTTC. It translates to CASSERTGAGGYTF.

The chain recombines TRBV29-1 with TRBJ2-5; 13 bases match TRBD2. The end of the DNA is better explained by TRBJ2-7, so the J call may be wrong. The CDR3 has 12 residues. The V gene's germline CDR1 is SQVTM and CDR2 ANQGSEA. The CDR3 DNA sequence: TGCAGCGTCGGACTAGCGGGAGTCGAGCAGTACTTC. Encoded protein: CSVGLAGVEQYF.

The chain links TRBV6-1 to TRBJ1-1, with a weak D call TRBD1 (6 bases). Germline-derived CDR1 and CDR2 are MNHNS and SASEGT. Trimming pared 3 bases from V and 10 bases from J, leaving 12 bases between. The CDR3 is 12 residues long. The CDR3 DNA follows: TGTGCCAGCAGTGACGTAGAGACAGGAGCTTTCTTT. Its translation is CASSDVETGAFF.

The V gene is TRBV5-4, the J gene TRBJ1-2; 7 nucleotides align to TRBD1. With V trimmed by 10 bases and J by 6 bases, 15 bases remained unmatched. The germline V gene encodes CDR1 SGHNT and CDR2 YYREEE (reference sequence). There are 14 residues in the CDR3. Here the CDR3 DNA reads TGTGCCGGATCAAAGGGGACAGACCTACATGGCTACACCTTC. Protein: CAGSKGTDLHGYTF.

The rearrangement uses TRBV16 and TRBJ1-1; 8 nucleotides match TRBD1. There are 15 residues in the CDR3. With 3 bases clipped from V and 5 bases from J, the junction kept 8 bases outside the gene matches. Germline assignment: CDR1 KGHSY and CDR2 FQNENV. The CDR3 DNA is TGTGCCAGCAGCCAGCCAGACAGGGGTGGAACTGAAGCTTTCTTT. Protein product: CASSQPDRGGTEAFF.

The chain employs TRBV25-1 and TRBJ2-1, with 7 positions matching TRBD2. The V gene end was trimmed by 3 bases and the J gene end by 12 bases; junction bases not matched to a gene: 8. This CDR3 contains 13 residues. In germline, CDR1 is MGHDK, CDR2 SYGVNS. In nucleotides, the CDR3 is TGTGCCAGCAGTGATCGGCTAGCGGAGCCGCAGTTCTTC. Translation gives CASSDRLAEPQFF.

The chain couples TRBV11-1 to TRBJ2-7; 10 bases align to TRBD1. The CDR3 covers 15 residues. V gave up 5 bases and J gave up 3 bases; unmatched junction bases: 7. Germline values: CDR1 SGHAT, CDR2 FQDESV (reference sequence). Here the CDR3 DNA reads TGTGCCAGCAGCCGTTCGGGACAGGGGAGCTACGAGCAGTACTTC. This translates into CASSRSGQGSYEQYF. Together with reference TRBV11-1 and TRBJ2-7, the CDR3 gives the full variable domain: EAEVAQSPRYKITEKSQAVAFWCDPISGHATLYWYRQILGQGPELLVQFQDESVVDDSQLPKDRFSAERLKGVDSTLKIQPAELGDSAMYLCASSRSGQGSYEQYFGPGTRLTVT.

The chain carries TRBV10-1 and TRBJ2-1, with unresolved D. The CDR3 is made up of 13 amino acids. V was shortened by 3 bases and J by 4 bases, with 7 bases between the two germline ends. Germline lookup yields CDR1 WNHNN and CDR2 SYGVQD (reference sequence). The CDR3 reads CASSESTYNEQFF. Written as DNA, the CDR3 is TGCGCCAGCAGTGAATCTACTTACAATGAGCAGTTCTTC.